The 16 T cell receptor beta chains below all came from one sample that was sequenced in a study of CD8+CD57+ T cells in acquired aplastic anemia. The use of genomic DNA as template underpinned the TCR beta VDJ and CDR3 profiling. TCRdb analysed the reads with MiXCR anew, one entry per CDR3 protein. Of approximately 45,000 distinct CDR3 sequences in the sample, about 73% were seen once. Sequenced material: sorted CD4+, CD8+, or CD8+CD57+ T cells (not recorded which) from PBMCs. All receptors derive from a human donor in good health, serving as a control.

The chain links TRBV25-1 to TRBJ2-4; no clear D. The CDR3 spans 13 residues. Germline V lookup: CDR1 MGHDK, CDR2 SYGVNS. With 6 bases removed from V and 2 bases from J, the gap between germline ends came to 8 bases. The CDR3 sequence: CASRSGTKNIQYF. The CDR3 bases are TGTGCCAGCAGATCTGGGACCAAAAACATTCAGTACTTC.

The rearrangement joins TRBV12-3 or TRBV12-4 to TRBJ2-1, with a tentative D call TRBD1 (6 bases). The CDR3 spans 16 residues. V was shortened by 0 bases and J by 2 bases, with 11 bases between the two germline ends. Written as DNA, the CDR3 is TGTGCCAGCAGTTTAGCGTTGGGACAAGCCTACAATGAGCAGTTCTTC. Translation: CASSLALGQAYNEQFF.

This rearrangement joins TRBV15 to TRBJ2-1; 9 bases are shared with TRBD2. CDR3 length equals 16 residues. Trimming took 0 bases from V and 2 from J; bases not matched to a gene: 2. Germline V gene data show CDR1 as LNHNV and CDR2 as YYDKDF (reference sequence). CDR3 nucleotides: TGTGCCACCAGCAGAGAGCGGGGGGGAGCCTACAATGAGCAGTTCTTC. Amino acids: CATSRERGGAYNEQFF.

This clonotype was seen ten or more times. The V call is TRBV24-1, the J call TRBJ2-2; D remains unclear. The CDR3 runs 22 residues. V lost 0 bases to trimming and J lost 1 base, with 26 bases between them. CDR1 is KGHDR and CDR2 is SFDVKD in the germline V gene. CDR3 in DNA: TGTGCCACCAGTGATTTGGTATTATTGACATCCGACGGGCGTCGGAACACCGGGGAGCTGTTTTTT. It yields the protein CATSDLVLLTSDGRRNTGELFF.

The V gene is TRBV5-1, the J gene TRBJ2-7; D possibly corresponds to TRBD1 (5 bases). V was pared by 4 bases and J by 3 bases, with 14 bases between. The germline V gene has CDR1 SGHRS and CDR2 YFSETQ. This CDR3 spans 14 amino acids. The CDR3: CASSPLTANYEQYF. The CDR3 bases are TGCGCCAGCAGCCCCCTGACAGCAAACTACGAGCAGTACTTC.

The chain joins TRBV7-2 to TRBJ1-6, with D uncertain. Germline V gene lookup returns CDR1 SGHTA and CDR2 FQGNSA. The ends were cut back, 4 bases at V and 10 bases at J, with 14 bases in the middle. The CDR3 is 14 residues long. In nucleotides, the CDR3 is TGTGCCAGCAGCTCGTCACTAGGAGGGTCACCCCTCCACTTT. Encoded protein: CASSSSLGGSPLHF.

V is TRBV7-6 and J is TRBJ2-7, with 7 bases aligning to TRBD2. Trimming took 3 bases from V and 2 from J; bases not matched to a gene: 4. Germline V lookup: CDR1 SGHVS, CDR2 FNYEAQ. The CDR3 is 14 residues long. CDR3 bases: TGTGCCAGCAGCTTGGGAGGGCACGCCTACGAGCAGTACTTC. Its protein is CASSLGGHAYEQYF.

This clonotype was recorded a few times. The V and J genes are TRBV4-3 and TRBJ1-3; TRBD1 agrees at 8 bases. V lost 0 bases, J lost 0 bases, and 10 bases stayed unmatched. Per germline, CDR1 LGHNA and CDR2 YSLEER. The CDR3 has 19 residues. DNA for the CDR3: TGCGCCAGCAGCCAAGATAAGATGGGGACAGGAAGCTCTGGAAACACCATATATTTT. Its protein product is CASSQDKMGTGSSGNTIYF.

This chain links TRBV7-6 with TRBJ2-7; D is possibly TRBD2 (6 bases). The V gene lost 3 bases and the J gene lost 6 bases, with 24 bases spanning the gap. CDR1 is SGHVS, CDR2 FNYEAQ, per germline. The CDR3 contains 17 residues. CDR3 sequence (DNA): TGTGCCAGCAGCTTTTGGGACTGGCGGGAACTAGCCGTCGAGCAGTACTTC. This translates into CASSFWDWRELAVEQYF.

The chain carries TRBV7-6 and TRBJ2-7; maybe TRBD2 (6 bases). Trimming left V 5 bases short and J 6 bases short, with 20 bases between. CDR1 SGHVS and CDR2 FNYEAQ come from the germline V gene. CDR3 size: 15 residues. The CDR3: CASSHSLAERVEQYF. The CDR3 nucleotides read TGTGCCAGCAGCCACTCACTAGCAGAGAGGGTCGAGCAGTACTTC.

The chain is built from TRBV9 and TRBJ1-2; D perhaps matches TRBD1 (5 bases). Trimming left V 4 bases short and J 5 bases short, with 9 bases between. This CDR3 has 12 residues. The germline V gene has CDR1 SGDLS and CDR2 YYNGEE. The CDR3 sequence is CASSIGTYGYTF. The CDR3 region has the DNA TGTGCCAGCAGCATCGGGACGTATGGCTACACCTTC. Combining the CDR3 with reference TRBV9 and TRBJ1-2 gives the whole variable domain DSGVTQTPKHLITATGQRVTLRCSPRSGDLSVYWYQQSLDQGLQFLIQYYNGEERAKGNILERFSAQQFPDLHSELNLSSLELGDSALYFCASSIGTYGYTFGSGTRLTVV.

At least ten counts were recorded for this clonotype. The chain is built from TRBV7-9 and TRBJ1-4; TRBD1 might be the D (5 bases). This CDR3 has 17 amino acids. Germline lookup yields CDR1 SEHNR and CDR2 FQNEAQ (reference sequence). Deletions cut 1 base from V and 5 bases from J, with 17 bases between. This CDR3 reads CASSLGGRGEENEKLFF. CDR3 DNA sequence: TGTGCCAGCAGCTTAGGAGGGCGAGGGGAGGAGAATGAAAAACTGTTTTTT.

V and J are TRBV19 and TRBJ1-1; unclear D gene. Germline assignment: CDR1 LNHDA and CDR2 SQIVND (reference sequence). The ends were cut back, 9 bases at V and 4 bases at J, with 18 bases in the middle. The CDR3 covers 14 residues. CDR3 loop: CASSAPYGSTEAFF. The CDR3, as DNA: TGTGCCAGCAGCGCCCCCTATGGTAGCACTGAAGCTTTCTTT.

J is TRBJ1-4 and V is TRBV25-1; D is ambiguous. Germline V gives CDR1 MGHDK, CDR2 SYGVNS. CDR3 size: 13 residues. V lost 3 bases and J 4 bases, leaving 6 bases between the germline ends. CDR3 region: CASSDLRNEKLFF. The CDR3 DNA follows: TGTGCCAGCAGTGATCTACGTAATGAAAAACTGTTTTTT.

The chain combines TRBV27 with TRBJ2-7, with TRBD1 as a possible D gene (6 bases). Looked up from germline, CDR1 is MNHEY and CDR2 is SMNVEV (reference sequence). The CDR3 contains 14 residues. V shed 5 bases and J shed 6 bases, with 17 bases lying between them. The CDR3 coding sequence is TGTGCCAGCAGTCCCGGGACACAAGCCTGCGAGCAGTACTTC. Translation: CASSPGTQACEQYF.

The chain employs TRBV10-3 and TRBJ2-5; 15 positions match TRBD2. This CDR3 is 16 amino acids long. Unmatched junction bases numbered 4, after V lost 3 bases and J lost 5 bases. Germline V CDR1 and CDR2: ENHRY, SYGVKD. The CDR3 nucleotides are TGTGCCATCAGTGACGACGGACTAGCGGGGGGGGAGACCCAGTACTTC. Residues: CAISDDGLAGGETQYF.